A selection of T cell receptor beta chains follows, all from one sample in a study of blood T cell repertoires in COVID-19. TCRdb keeps only in-frame clones here, not all; method: immunoSEQ multiplex PCR. Here the sample spans more than 200,000 clones, approximately 80% being singletons. The sequenced material came from peripheral blood. Every receptor here comes from a man in his 60s with acute or convalescent COVID-19. CDR3s include the opening cysteine and the closing phenylalanine or tryptophan.

>14|TRBJ2-7|TRBV7-2
CASSLGGSGYEQYF
>13|TRBJ1-1|TRBV7-3
CASSLKSDTEAFF
>15|TRBJ2-3|TRBV5-8
CASSLVLQGTDTQYF
>13|TRBJ1-4|TRBV4-3
CASSNRDVGKLFF
>14|TRBJ2-7|TRBV4-2
CASSNPGQGYEQYF
>16|TRBJ1-1|TRBV4-2
CASSQESGVGYTEAFF
>17|TRBJ2-7|TRBV7-5
CARSLALPSRALYEQYF
>14|TRBJ2-7|TRBV21-1
CASSKWLGNYEQYF
>18|TRBJ1-2|TRBV5-8
CASSLGLGDSPTNYGYTF
>18|TRBJ2-3|TRBV9
CASSVATDSGTRTDTQYF
>15|TRBJ2-1|TRBV28
CASRLDSYSYNEQFF
>15|TRBJ2-5|TRBV9
CASSVAQGAGETQYF
>16|TRBJ1-5|TRBV7-2
CASSLNAVYSNQPQHF
>15|TRBJ1-5|TRBV4-2
CASSQDPQSNQPQHF
>16|TRBJ2-3|TRBV7-9
CASSLATGTGVDTQYF
>15|TRBJ2-2|TRBV9
CASSVAGRTTGELFF
>14|TRBJ2-7|TRBV15
CATSRDDRDDEQYF
>17|TRBJ2-5|TRBV18
CASSLLQGGMSGETQYF
>13|TRBJ2-1|TRBV9
CASSPSGAAEQFF
>16|TRBJ2-5|TRBV11-2
CASSSINRGFQETQYF
>17|TRBJ2-1|TRBV5-4
CASSPGSGRASYNEQFF
>14|TRBJ1-5|TRBV10-3
CAISKEQGSQPQHF